This TCR beta chain is from a study of CD4+ T cells in melanoma. TCRdb keeps only in-frame clones here, not all; method: immunoSEQ multiplex PCR. The table lists more than 90,000 clones, approximately 90% of them singletons. V was cut by 0 bases and J by 0 bases, with 6 bases left in between. The CDR3 has 15 residues. Germline CDR1 SGDLS, CDR2 YYNGEE. A remark on this clone: Its antigen is as yet unknown.

Broader study findings: CD8+ T cell, macrophage and B cell function reportedly correlated with neoantigen-specific CD4+ T cells. Diverse differentiation states were reported for melanoma neoantigen-specific CD4+ T cells.

The sequence was obtained from a human donor with melanoma. The specimen sequenced was peripheral blood. The chain carries TRBV9 and TRBJ2-2; D unclear. In DNA, the CDR3 is TGTGCCAGCAGCGTAGGAAGCACGAACACCGGGGAGCTGTTTTTT. This gives the protein CASSVGSTNTGELFF. Drawing the rest from reference TRBV9 and TRBJ2-2, the complete variable domain is DSGVTQTPKHLITATGQRVTLRCSPRSGDLSVYWYQQSLDQGLQFLIQYYNGEERAKGNILERFSAQQFPDLHSELNLSSLELGDSALYFCASSVGSTNTGELFFGEGSRLTVL.